The present TCR beta chain was sequenced within a study of technical replicates of blood from several donors. Clones were sequenced by immunoSEQ multiplex PCR, and TCRdb holds only the in-frame ones, with some missing. The repertoire holds 70,000 to 95,000 clones, with approximately 95% as singletons. CDR3 length: 16 amino acids. CDR1 and CDR2 (germline): MGHRA, YSYEKL. V lost 4 bases and J 1 base, leaving 14 bases between the germline ends. The sequenced sample was T cells isolated from PBMCs. The chain employs TRBV4-1 and TRBJ2-1, with D perhaps TRBD2 (5 bases). This TCR derives from a human donor in good health. Here the CDR3 reads CASSPIKGGSYNEQFF. CDR3 sequence (DNA): TGCGCCAGCAGCCCAATAAAAGGAGGATCCTACAATGAGCAGTTCTTC.